One sample yielded the 12 T cell receptor beta chains listed below, sequenced in a study of human T cells and chemical hapten exposure. From the RACE reads, TCRdb called clonotypes with MiXCR, one entry per CDR3 protein. The top ten clones hold approximately 2.8% of a sample with about 380,000 distinct CDR3 sequences, 4.5% to 6% of them seen once. This sample's time point: pre-sensitization, week 0. Documented treatment: therapeutic diphenylcyclopropenone sensitization with weekly scalp DPC. Sequences were derived from whole blood, sampled in connection with sensitization to the hapten diphenylcyclopropenone (DPC). These receptors came from a woman between 45 and 65 years old with alopecia areata. Some clones in this sample may be carry-over from other donors' samples.

This clonotype was detected only a few times. The rearrangement joins TRBV12-3 or TRBV12-4 to TRBJ2-7, with 10 positions matching TRBD2. The CDR3 is made up of 13 amino acids. After removal of 5 bases from V and 6 bases from J, the junction contained 4 bases not matched to a gene. CDR3 amino acids: CASSIGLAAEQYF. Here the CDR3 DNA reads TGTGCCAGCAGTATCGGACTAGCGGCCGAGCAGTACTTC.

This clonotype was counted only a few times. The chain recombines TRBV7-6 with TRBJ2-1; D unclear. The CDR3 runs 13 residues. Trimming left V 0 bases short and J 7 bases short, with 7 bases between. Germline V gene lookup returns CDR1 SGHVS and CDR2 FNYEAQ. This chain's CDR3 is CASSLAAWNEQFF. Written as DNA, the CDR3 is TGTGCCAGCAGCTTAGCGGCCTGGAATGAGCAGTTCTTC.

This clonotype was seen a handful of times. V is TRBV20-1 and J is TRBJ2-3; the match to TRBD2 covers 9 bases. Germline loops: CDR1 DFQATT, CDR2 SNEGSKA (reference sequence). Germline trimming cut 4 bases from V and 0 bases from J; bases unmatched to any gene: 5. The CDR3 is 15 amino acids. This CDR3 is CSAIPTSGSTDTQYF. For the CDR3, the DNA is TGCAGTGCTATCCCAACTAGCGGGAGCACAGATACGCAGTATTTT.

This clonotype showed up many times. The chain is built from TRBV7-3 and TRBJ2-1; D is perhaps TRBD1 or TRBD2 (7 bases each). The CDR3 covers 17 residues. Germline CDR1 reads SGHTA; CDR2 reads FQGTGA. V was cut by 1 base and J by 0 bases, with 13 bases left in between. In nucleotides, the CDR3 is TGTGCCAGCAGCTTAAGGGCGGGGGACAGCTCCTACAATGAGCAGTTCTTC. Its translation: CASSLRAGDSSYNEQFF.

In this sample, this clonotype turned up a few times. V usage is TRBV10-3 and J usage is TRBJ1-5; no definite D call. The length of the CDR3 is 14 residues. V was shortened by 10 bases and J by 0 bases, with 13 bases between the two germline ends. CDR1 ENHRY and CDR2 SYGVKD come from the germline V gene. Here the CDR3 DNA reads TGTGCCACGCACCAGGAGGATAGCAATCAGCCCCAGCATTTT. As protein: CATHQEDSNQPQHF.

The V and J genes are TRBV20-1 and TRBJ2-3; 10 bases agree with TRBD2. The V segment lost 2 bases and the J segment 8 bases; nucleotides outside the gene matches: 7. The germline CDR1 and CDR2 sequences are DFQATT and SNEGSKA (reference sequence). This CDR3 comprises 14 residues. The CDR3 region is CSARPGLAIGTQYF. The CDR3 DNA sequence: TGCAGTGCTAGACCGGGACTAGCGATTGGTACGCAGTATTTT.

This clonotype showed up many times. The rearrangement joins TRBV28 to TRBJ2-3; 11 positions match TRBD2. The length of the CDR3 is 15 residues. V lost 6 bases, J lost 5 bases, and 7 bases stayed unmatched. From germline, CDR1 is MDHEN and CDR2 SYDVKM. CDR3 protein: CASSLAGGREDTQYF. In nucleotides, the CDR3 is TGTGCCAGCAGCTTAGCGGGAGGGCGGGAAGATACGCAGTATTTT.

This clonotype was seen only a few times. The rearrangement uses TRBV20-1 and TRBJ2-3, with 13 bases that match TRBD2. From germline, CDR1 is DFQATT and CDR2 SNEGSKA (reference sequence). This CDR3 has 16 amino acids. The V gene end was trimmed by 5 bases and the J gene end by 4 bases; junction bases not matched to a gene: 9. For the CDR3, the DNA is TGCAGTGCTCCCGGACTAGCGGGAGCCGGTCCAGATACGCAGTATTTT. Translation gives CSAPGLAGAGPDTQYF.

This clonotype was seen more than once but under ten times. The V call is TRBV29-1, the J call TRBJ2-1; D might be TRBD1 (6 bases). V gave up 7 bases and J gave up 2 bases, with 15 bases separating them. This CDR3 is 14 amino acids long. Germline CDR1 reads SQVTM; CDR2 reads ANQGSEA. CDR3 loop: CSGRKDSTYNEQFF. In DNA form, the CDR3 reads TGCAGCGGCCGAAAGGACAGTACCTACAATGAGCAGTTCTTC.

This clonotype has ten or more counts. This chain links TRBV7-2 with TRBJ2-1; 7 bases match TRBD2. The germline gives CDR1 SGHTA, CDR2 FQGNSA. CDR3 length: 17 amino acids. V dropped 2 bases and J dropped 5; count of bases not matched to a gene: 12. The CDR3 here is CASSLPGLGDRNNEQFF. The CDR3 DNA sequence: TGTGCCAGCAGCTTACCAGGACTAGGGGATCGGAACAATGAGCAGTTCTTC.

The chain links TRBV27 to TRBJ1-1; a weak D match, TRBD1 (6 bases). CDR3 length equals 15 residues. The germline CDR1 and CDR2 sequences are MNHEY and SMNVEV (reference sequence). Trimming shortened V by 5 bases and J by 0 bases, and 13 bases separated the two germline ends. CDR3 loop: CASSPRHRVNTEAFF. CDR3 bases: TGTGCCAGCAGTCCGCGTCACAGGGTGAACACTGAAGCTTTCTTT.

This clonotype was seen repeatedly, ten times or more. The rearrangement links TRBV5-1 to TRBJ1-1, with D unresolved. V was shortened by 6 bases and J by 4 bases, with 7 bases between the two germline ends. Germline CDR1 reads SGHRS; CDR2 reads YFSETQ. The CDR3 extends over 11 amino acids. CDR3 residues: CASNMGTEAFF. The CDR3 nucleotides read TGCGCCAGCAACATGGGCACTGAAGCTTTCTTT.